These 4 T cell receptor beta chains were all obtained from the same sample, sequenced in a study of T cells after yellow fever vaccination. TCRdb reprocessed the 5' RACE reads with MiXCR, giving one entry per CDR3 protein. The sample has 450,000 to 600,000 distinct CDR3 sequences, roughly 14% seen once; the top ten hold 11% to 15%. The material sequenced was PBMCs, taken on the day of the yellow fever booster vaccination. Receptor source: a man younger than 40 who received the YFV17D yellow fever vaccine.

This clonotype was found a few times. The chain combines TRBV7-2 with TRBJ2-7; 11 positions match TRBD1. This CDR3 is built from 15 residues. Germline CDR1 is SGHTA and CDR2 is FQGNSA. V lost 5 bases to trimming and J lost 3 bases; unmatched junction nucleotides: 6. The CDR3 coding sequence is TGTGCCAGCAGCCCAGGACAGGGGGCGATCTACGAGCAGTACTTC. This encodes CASSPGQGAIYEQYF.

The gene calls are TRBV12-3 or TRBV12-4 and TRBJ2-3; possible D gene TRBD2, 7 bases. V gave up 7 bases and J gave up 3 bases, with 17 bases separating them. The CDR3 has 15 residues. The CDR3 DNA reads as TGTGCCAGCATTCGGAGGGGAGGGGGGACAGATACGCAGTATTTT. Translation gives CASIRRGGGTDTQYF.

There are a few counts of this clonotype. The rearrangement links TRBV6-5 to TRBJ2-7; D gene uncertain. Germline CDR1 and CDR2: MNHEY and SVGAGI. The CDR3 runs 14 residues. The V and J ends lost 0 bases and 7 bases respectively, with 13 bases between them. This CDR3 is CASSYSFDQREQYF. CDR3 sequence (DNA): TGTGCCAGCAGTTACTCTTTCGACCAAAGAGAGCAGTACTTC.

In DNA, the CDR3 is TGTGCCAGTAGGGGAGGAGCGGGAGCTTCCTACGAGCAGTACTTC. This encodes CASRGGAGASYEQYF. The V and J genes are TRBV19 and TRBJ2-7; 8 bases fit TRBD2. Trimming cost V 6 bases and J 1 base; bases outside gene matches: 8. Germline lookup yields CDR1 LNHDA and CDR2 SQIVND (reference sequence). CDR3 size: 15 residues.